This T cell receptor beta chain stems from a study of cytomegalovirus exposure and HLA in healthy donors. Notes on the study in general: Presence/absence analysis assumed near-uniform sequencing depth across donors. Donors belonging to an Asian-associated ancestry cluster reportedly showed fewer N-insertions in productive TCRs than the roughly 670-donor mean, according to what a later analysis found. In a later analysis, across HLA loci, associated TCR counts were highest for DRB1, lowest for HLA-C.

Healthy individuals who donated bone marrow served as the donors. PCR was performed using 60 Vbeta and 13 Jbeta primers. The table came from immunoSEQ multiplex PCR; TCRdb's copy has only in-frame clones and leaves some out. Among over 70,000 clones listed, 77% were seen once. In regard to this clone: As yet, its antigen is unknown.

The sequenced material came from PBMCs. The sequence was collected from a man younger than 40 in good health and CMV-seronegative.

The DNA for the CDR3 is TGTGCCAGCAGCGCTACCGGGACTAGCGTAAACACCGGGGAGCTGTTTTTT. This translates into CASSATGTSVNTGELFF. V is TRBV7-7 and J is TRBJ2-2, with 10 bases identical to TRBD2. V was clipped by 5 bases and J by 2 bases; unmatched bases: 8. The CDR3 is made up of 17 amino acids. CDR1 and CDR2 (germline): SSHAT, FNYEAQ (reference sequence).